The rows below give T cell receptor beta chains drawn from one sample of a study of control samples from healthy donors and cancer patients. Using immunoSEQ multiplex PCR, the repertoire was profiled, and TCRdb retains in-frame clones only, with some absent. The repertoire consists of 95,000 to 150,000 clones, with roughly 87% occurring once and the leading ten covering over 6.5%. Sequenced input: blood. The origin of the receptors is a man aged 40-50 years in good health. CDR3s include the opening cysteine and the closing phenylalanine or tryptophan.

TRBV24-1	TRBJ2-7	CATSDGTGGYEQYF
TRBV19	TRBJ1-5	CASSPKDRGMVQPQHF
TRBV19	TRBJ1-1	CASSIVRYTEAFF
TRBV7-9	TRBJ2-3	CASSMLAGVADTQYF
TRBV7-2	TRBJ2-6	CASSTGLAISGANVLTF
TRBV9	TRBJ2-2	CASSSHTRGTGELFF
TRBV7-2	TRBJ2-5	CASSRGGLKETQYF
TRBV11-3	TRBJ1-3	CASKSAGNTIYF
TRBV10-3	TRBJ2-5	CAISDWGKGWETQYF
TRBV4-1	TRBJ1-4	CASSHPRVGKLFF
TRBV20-1	TRBJ1-3	CSASRESGNTIYF
TRBV24-1	TRBJ1-5	CATSDPQTNQPQHF
TRBV4-3	TRBJ2-7	CASSQATGGTYEQYF
TRBV4-3	TRBJ1-1	CASSPTPMGNTEAFF
TRBV9	TRBJ1-4	CASSTRQGINEKLFF
TRBV10-3	TRBJ1-4	CAISEQGAPNEKLFF
TRBV6-5	TRBJ2-5	CATTKGRVQETQYF
TRBV4-3	TRBJ1-4	CASSHLYSGRGEKLFF
TRBV5-4	TRBJ2-3	CASSWDRPDTQYF
TRBV7-9	TRBJ1-1	CATSQGNTEAFF
TRBV6-2/TRBV6-3	TRBJ1-2	CASSSQYDRYGYTF
TRBV3-1/TRBV3-2	TRBJ1-5	CASSQDLGDSNQPQHF
TRBV4-3	TRBJ1-1	CASSPHGGSTEAFF
TRBV11-2	TRBJ2-1	CASSLTGGPYNEQFF
TRBV9	TRBJ2-2	CASSAGGGGGELFF
TRBV24-1	TRBJ2-5	CATSAGRSQETQYF
TRBV25-1	TRBJ2-7	CASSESGAYEQYF
TRBV7-7	TRBJ2-7	CASSLGLVYEQYF
TRBV7-8	TRBJ2-3	CASSPRDAGSTDTQYF
TRBV12-3/TRBV12-4	TRBJ2-1	CASSYGTTPTGFF
TRBV11-2	TRBJ2-3	CASSPTSLSTDTQYF
TRBV3-1/TRBV3-2	TRBJ1-1	CASSHGPRLRMNTEAFF
TRBV18	TRBJ1-6	CASSPAQGPYNSPLHF
TRBV7-9	TRBJ1-3	CASSAQGNVANTIYF
TRBV27	TRBJ2-1	CASSFDRVDNEQFF
TRBV12-3/TRBV12-4	TRBJ2-7	CASSHYEQYF
TRBV5-6	TRBJ2-5	CASSTLGGPGETQYF
TRBV6-6	TRBJ1-1	CASRGLDTEAFF
TRBV5-1	TRBJ1-6	CASSLPTGTYNSPLHF
TRBV30	TRBJ2-4	CAWSPGQGGNIQYF
TRBV7-2	TRBJ1-2	CASSLVTGALGYGYTF
TRBV19	TRBJ2-1	CASSGGLAGGTYNEQFF
TRBV6-6	TRBJ2-2	CASSSIGGAETGELFF
TRBV2	TRBJ1-6	CASSGQGGYSPLHF
TRBV7-3	TRBJ1-1	CASSSQLMTGGEAFF